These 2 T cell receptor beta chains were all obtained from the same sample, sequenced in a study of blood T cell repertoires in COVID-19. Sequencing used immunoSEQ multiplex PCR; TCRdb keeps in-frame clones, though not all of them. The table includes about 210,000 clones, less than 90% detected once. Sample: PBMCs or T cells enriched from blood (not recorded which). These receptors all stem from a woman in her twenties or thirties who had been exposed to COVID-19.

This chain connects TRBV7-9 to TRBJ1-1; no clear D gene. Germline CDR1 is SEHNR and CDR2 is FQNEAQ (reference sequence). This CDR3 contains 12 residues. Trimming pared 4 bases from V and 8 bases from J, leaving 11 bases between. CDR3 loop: CASSSRRGEAFF. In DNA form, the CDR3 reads TGTGCCAGCAGCTCTAGGCGGGGAGAAGCTTTCTTT.

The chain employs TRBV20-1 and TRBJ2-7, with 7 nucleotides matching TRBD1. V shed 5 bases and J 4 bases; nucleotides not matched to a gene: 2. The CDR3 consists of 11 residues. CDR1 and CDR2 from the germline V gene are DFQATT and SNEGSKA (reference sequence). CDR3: CSAQGQYEQYF. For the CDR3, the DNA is TGCAGTGCTCAGGGACAGTACGAGCAGTACTTC.